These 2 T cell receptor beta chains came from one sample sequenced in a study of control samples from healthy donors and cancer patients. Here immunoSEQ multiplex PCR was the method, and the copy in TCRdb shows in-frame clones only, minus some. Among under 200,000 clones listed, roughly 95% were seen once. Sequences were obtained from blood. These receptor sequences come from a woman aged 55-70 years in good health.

The CDR3 spells CASSKGQDPSTGELFF. The CDR3 coding sequence is TGTGCCAGCAGCAAGGGGCAGGACCCCAGCACCGGGGAGCTGTTTTTT. The chain couples TRBV11-2 to TRBJ2-2, with a weak D call TRBD1 (5 bases). Trimming removed 5 bases from V and 4 bases from J, with 17 bases in between. The V gene's germline CDR1 is SGHAT and CDR2 FQNNGV. This CDR3 has 16 residues.

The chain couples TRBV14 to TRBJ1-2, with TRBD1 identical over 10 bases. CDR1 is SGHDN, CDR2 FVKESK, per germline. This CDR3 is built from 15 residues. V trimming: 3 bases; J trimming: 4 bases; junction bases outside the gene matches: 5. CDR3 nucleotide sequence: TGTGCCAGCAGCCAGGACAGGGGGAGACTCTATGGCTACACCTTC. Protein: CASSQDRGRLYGYTF.